Sequencing of this T cell receptor (beta chain) was carried out in a study of control samples from healthy donors and cancer patients. Profiling relied on immunoSEQ multiplex PCR, and the TCRdb table lists in-frame clones only, not all of them. The sample totals some 180,000 clones. Germline V gives CDR1 LGHDT, CDR2 YNNKEL (reference sequence). The V and J ends lost 0 bases and 5 bases, in that order; junction bases with no gene match: 7. The CDR3 is 15 residues long. The sample was blood. This receptor was taken from a woman aged 25 to 45 in good health. The chain recombines TRBV3-1 (or the pseudogene TRBV3-2) with TRBJ2-7; 7 bases fit TRBD2. The CDR3 bases are TGTGCCAGCAGCCAAGAATGGCAGGGAGGGGACGAGCAGTACTTC. Protein sequence: CASSQEWQGGDEQYF.